This TCR beta chain originates from a study of shared clonotypes between healthy human individuals. General observations from the study: Researchers sampled blood only, noting tissue repertoires likely differ. Larger richness was generally estimated for naive than memory subsets. It was observed that around 5% of naive CD4 clonotypes were shared across several donors.

The table came from immunoSEQ multiplex PCR; TCRdb's copy has only in-frame clones and leaves some out. The sample comprises roughly 640,000 clones, about 74% of which are singletons, and 1.5% to 2% rests with the top ten. This clone has a single count. Its matching antigen is unknown. CD45RA-negative memory and CD45RA+ naive subsets were split from the CD4+ cells. V gave up 7 bases and J gave up 3 bases, with 18 bases separating them. The CDR3 length is 15 residues. Per germline, CDR1 MNHEY and CDR2 SMNVEV (reference sequence). The chain employs TRBV27 and TRBJ1-2; D perhaps matches TRBD1 (5 bases). The material sequenced was memory CD4+ T cells sorted from blood. Subset meaning: CD45RA-negative fraction. This clonotype originated in a woman aged 25 to 39 in good health. DNA of the CDR3: TGTGCCAGCAAGTCACGACAGCGAGGGGACTATGGCTACACCTTC. This codes for CASKSRQRGDYGYTF.